One and the same sample provided the 32 T cell receptor beta chains below, sequenced in a study of cytomegalovirus exposure and HLA in healthy donors. TCRdb's table, derived via immunoSEQ multiplex PCR, lists solely in-frame clones and lacks some. This table holds about 130,000 clones, 90% to 96% found once. Sequences were obtained from PBMCs. All receptors come from a young man in good health and CMV-seronegative.

CDR3 sequence (DNA): TGTGCCAGCAGTCTCCACTACAGGGAACCTGGAAACACCATATATTTT. Translation: CASSLHYREPGNTIYF. This chain joins TRBV28 and TRBJ1-3; D may be TRBD1 (6 bases). Deletions cut 5 bases from V and 2 bases from J, with 16 bases between. Per germline, CDR1 MDHEN and CDR2 SYDVKM. The CDR3 covers 16 residues.

CDR3 amino acids: CSAARREYNEQFF. The CDR3 coding sequence is TGCAGCGCCGCTAGGCGGGAGTACAATGAGCAGTTCTTC. The rearrangement uses TRBV29-1 and TRBJ2-1, with TRBD2 matching over 7 bases. The CDR3 runs 13 residues. The germline V gene has CDR1 SQVTM and CDR2 ANQGSEA. V was pared by 7 bases and J by 4 bases, with 7 bases of the junction left unmatched.

The chain recombines TRBV28 with TRBJ1-2; 7 bases line up with TRBD1. Per germline, CDR1 MDHEN and CDR2 SYDVKM. Unmatched junction bases numbered 13, after V lost 2 bases and J lost 4 bases. The CDR3 loop spans 17 amino acids. Here the CDR3 reads CASSLAYEGGTAYGYTF. In DNA form, the CDR3 reads TGTGCCAGCAGTTTAGCCTACGAGGGTGGGACAGCCTATGGCTACACCTTC.

The chain carries TRBV27 and TRBJ1-2, with unresolved D. The CDR3 is 14 residues long. Trimming took off 5 bases at V and 5 bases at J, with 15 bases between the two ends. Germline assignment: CDR1 MNHEY and CDR2 SMNVEV (reference sequence). The CDR3 DNA follows: TGTGCCAGCAGTCCTTCGGGAGGGTGGTATGGCTACACCTTC. It is translated as CASSPSGGWYGYTF.

This rearrangement joins TRBV29-1 to TRBJ1-2, with D uncertain. The CDR3 covers 13 residues. Germline V CDR1 and CDR2: SQVTM, ANQGSEA. The CDR3 is CSAPNPSGYGYTF. The CDR3 region has the DNA TGCAGTGCCCCTAACCCTAGCGGCTATGGCTACACCTTC.

The V call is TRBV20-1, the J call TRBJ1-2; D unclear. The CDR3 totals 11 residues. Germline values: CDR1 DFQATT, CDR2 SNEGSKA (reference sequence). V lost 8 bases to trimming and J lost 1 base, with 8 bases between them. DNA of the CDR3: TGCAGTCCTCTTTATAACTATGGCTACACCTTC. Amino acids: CSPLYNYGYTF.

The rearrangement uses TRBV7-9 and TRBJ2-7, with TRBD2 matching 10 bases. V dropped 4 bases and J dropped 4; count of bases not matched to a gene: 4. This CDR3 region has 14 residues. CDR1 SEHNR and CDR2 FQNEAQ come from the germline V gene (reference sequence). This CDR3 is CASSSELAGYEQYF. The CDR3 coding sequence is TGTGCCAGCAGCTCGGAACTAGCGGGATACGAGCAGTACTTC.

CDR3 nucleotide sequence: TGTGCCAGCACCCCCAATCGAGTTTTCCAGCATTTT. Amino acid sequence: CASTPNRVFQHF. This chain connects TRBV7-9 to TRBJ1-5; D is ambiguous. V lost 7 bases to trimming and J lost 12 bases, with 16 bases between them. Germline CDR1 is SEHNR and CDR2 is FQNEAQ (reference sequence). The CDR3 has 12 amino acids.

The sample holds one count of this clone. This chain connects TRBV5-4 to TRBJ2-2; D may be TRBD2 (6 bases). In germline, CDR1 is SGHNT, CDR2 YYREEE (reference sequence). The CDR3 totals 15 residues. The V end was cut by 5 bases, the J end by 6 bases, with 17 bases between. The CDR3 DNA sequence: TGTGCCAGCAGGTCCGGACATAGCGGTCCCGGGGAGCTGTTTTTT. It yields the protein CASRSGHSGPGELFF.

The chain employs TRBV27 and TRBJ2-7; 14 positions match TRBD2. Losses at the gene ends were 5 bases for V and 5 bases for J; bases not matched to a gene: 8. The CDR3 contains 16 residues. Per germline, CDR1 MNHEY and CDR2 SMNVEV (reference sequence). The CDR3 here is CASSPGLAGVRNEQYF. The CDR3 coding sequence is TGTGCCAGCAGTCCGGGACTAGCGGGAGTTCGAAACGAGCAGTACTTC.

The chain carries TRBV4-1 and TRBJ2-7, with D tentatively TRBD1 (6 bases). Between the trimmed V and J ends, which lost 2 bases and 3 bases, there was a span of 14 bases. Germline V gene lookup returns CDR1 MGHRA and CDR2 YSYEKL. CDR3 length: 15 amino acids. The CDR3 spells CASSQTGLPVYEQYF. As DNA, the CDR3 is TGCGCCAGCAGCCAAACAGGGTTGCCCGTCTACGAGCAGTACTTC.

This chain uses TRBV9 with TRBJ2-7; D not resolved. V lost 1 base and J 4 bases, leaving 12 bases between the germline ends. The CDR3 spans 14 residues. Per germline, CDR1 SGDLS and CDR2 YYNGEE. DNA of the CDR3: TGTGCCAGCAGCGTATCGGCCGTCGGGTACGAGCAGTACTTC. The encoded protein is CASSVSAVGYEQYF. The whole variable domain, filled in from reference TRBV9 and TRBJ2-7, reads DSGVTQTPKHLITATGQRVTLRCSPRSGDLSVYWYQQSLDQGLQFLIQYYNGEERAKGNILERFSAQQFPDLHSELNLSSLELGDSALYFCASSVSAVGYEQYFGPGTRLTVT.

The V call is TRBV27, the J call TRBJ2-2; D may be TRBD2 (5 bases). This CDR3 has 13 amino acids. V gave up 3 bases and J gave up 6 bases, with 8 bases separating them. The V gene's germline CDR1 is MNHEY and CDR2 SMNVEV (reference sequence). DNA for the CDR3: TGTGCCAGCAGTTTCACGGGATCCGGGGAGCTGTTTTTT. Its translation is CASSFTGSGELFF.

V and J are TRBV19 and TRBJ2-1, with D uncertain. Germline CDR1 reads LNHDA; CDR2 reads SQIVND (reference sequence). The CDR3 has 12 amino acids. V shed 3 bases and J shed 9 bases, with 9 bases lying between them. This CDR3 reads CASSIGFSEQFF. DNA for the CDR3: TGTGCCAGTAGTATCGGGTTTTCTGAGCAGTTCTTC.

The chain is built from TRBV30 and TRBJ2-5, with 7 bases matching TRBD1. The germline V gene encodes CDR1 GTSNPN and CDR2 SVGIG (reference sequence). This CDR3 spans 14 amino acids. The junction had 10 bases not matched to a gene; V was cut back by 7 bases and J by 2 bases. The CDR3, as DNA: TGTGCCTACTTACCGGGACAGCATCAAGAGACCCAGTACTTC. Protein sequence: CAYLPGQHQETQYF.

The chain links TRBV15 to TRBJ2-2, with a weak D call TRBD1 (6 bases). CDR3 length: 14 amino acids. V was shortened by 6 bases and J by 2 bases, with 10 bases between the two germline ends. CDR1 and CDR2 from the germline V gene are LNHNV and YYDKDF (reference sequence). The CDR3 loop reads CATREGTNTGELFF. The CDR3, as DNA: TGTGCCACCAGAGAGGGGACAAACACCGGGGAGCTGTTTTTT.

The gene calls are TRBV4-1 and TRBJ2-1; no clear D gene. Per the germline V gene, CDR1 is MGHRA and CDR2 is YSYEKL. The V end lost 1 base, the J end lost 0 bases, and 10 bases lay between the germline ends. The CDR3 totals 16 residues. CDR3 bases: TGCGCCAGCAGCCAAGTCGACATAATCTCCTACAATGAGCAGTTCTTC. It encodes CASSQVDIISYNEQFF.

This chain uses TRBV5-4 with TRBJ1-1, with a weak D call TRBD1 (6 bases). Trimming shortened V by 4 bases and J by 4 bases, and 14 bases separated the two germline ends. Germline CDR1 is SGHNT and CDR2 is YYREEE (reference sequence). This CDR3 comprises 14 residues. In DNA form, the CDR3 reads TGTGCCAGCAGCGTAACAGGGCTGGGCACTGAAGCTTTCTTT. Translation gives CASSVTGLGTEAFF.

CDR3 protein: CASSFRTVNTEAFF. CDR3 sequence (DNA): TGTGCCAGCAGCTTTCGGACAGTGAACACTGAAGCTTTCTTT. The rearrangement links TRBV11-3 to TRBJ1-1; tentatively, D is TRBD1 (6 bases). V was trimmed by 3 bases and J by 0 bases, leaving 8 bases between them. Germline V gene lookup returns CDR1 SGHNT and CDR2 YENEEA. This CDR3 has 14 amino acids.

The sample holds one count of this clone. This chain links TRBV5-6 with TRBJ1-2; 9 nucleotides line up with TRBD1. Unmatched junction bases numbered 6, after V lost 5 bases and J lost 7 bases. The CDR3 consists of 13 residues. Germline values: CDR1 SGHDT, CDR2 YYEEEE. In DNA, the CDR3 is TGTGCCAGCAGGCTGACAGGGGGTATTGGCTACACCTTC. Its protein is CASRLTGGIGYTF. The whole variable domain, remainder taken from reference TRBV5-6 and TRBJ1-2, is DAGVTQSPTHLIKTRGQQVTLRCSPKSGHDTVSWYQQALGQGPQFIFQYYEEEERQRGNFPDRFSGHQFPNYSSELNVNALLLGDSALYLCASRLTGGIGYTFGSGTRLTVV.

The chain has TRBV2 and TRBJ2-1, with 7 bases that match TRBD1. The germline V gene encodes CDR1 SNHLY and CDR2 FYNNEI. The CDR3 covers 14 residues. Unmatched junction bases numbered 7, after V lost 7 bases and J lost 4 bases. The CDR3 here is CASTKQGVYNEQFF. The CDR3, as DNA: TGTGCCAGCACTAAGCAGGGGGTATACAATGAGCAGTTCTTC.

V usage is TRBV27 and J usage is TRBJ2-5; 7 nucleotides line up with TRBD1. TRBJ2-7 explains the end of the DNA better; the J call may be wrong. The germline gives CDR1 MNHEY, CDR2 SMNVEV (reference sequence). This CDR3 spans 15 amino acids. CDR3 sequence: CASSSTGTSRAEQYF. As DNA, the CDR3 is TGTGCCAGCAGTTCGACAGGGACCTCTCGGGCCGAGCAGTACTTC.

The rearrangement joins TRBV5-4 to TRBJ2-6; 9 bases line up with TRBD1. The CDR3 covers 17 residues. Germline values: CDR1 SGHNT, CDR2 YYREEE (reference sequence). V was clipped by 2 bases and J by 4 bases; unmatched bases: 7. CDR3 coding DNA: TGTGCCAGCAGCTTATTGGGACAGGGCCCGGGGGCCAACGTCCTGACTTTC. Translating gives CASSLLGQGPGANVLTF.

The chain has TRBV30 and TRBJ2-7; D is unresolved. This CDR3 is 12 amino acids long. Per the germline V gene, CDR1 is GTSNPN and CDR2 is SVGIG (reference sequence). V was trimmed by 2 bases and J by 4 bases, leaving 9 bases between them. The CDR3 region is CAWSPGEYEQYF. As DNA, the CDR3 is TGTGCCTGGAGTCCAGGTGAATACGAGCAGTACTTC.

This sequence joins TRBV7-6 and TRBJ2-7; TRBD2 matches 9 bases. V shed 0 bases and J 5 bases; nucleotides not matched to a gene: 5. Germline values: CDR1 SGHVS, CDR2 FNYEAQ. The CDR3 runs to 15 residues. In nucleotides, the CDR3 is TGTGCCAGCAGCTTAGCGCTCGGGACTAGCAACGAGCAGTACTTC. Translating it yields CASSLALGTSNEQYF. Full variable domain (remainder filled in from reference TRBV7-6 and TRBJ2-7): GAGVSQSPRYKVTKRGQDVALRCDPISGHVSLYWYRQALGQGPEFLTYFNYEAQQDKSGLPNDRFSAERPEGSISTLTIQRTEQRDSAMYRCASSLALGTSNEQYFGPGTRLTVT.

J is TRBJ2-7 and V is TRBV13; D remains ambiguous. There are 13 residues in the CDR3. Germline assignment: CDR1 PRHDT and CDR2 FYEKMQ (reference sequence). Trimming left V 0 bases short and J 9 bases short, with 12 bases between. CDR3 nucleotides: TGTGCCAGCAGCTTAGGGGCCCTTCATGTGCAGTACTTC. It yields the protein CASSLGALHVQYF. Looking up the rest from reference TRBV13 and TRBJ2-7 gives the full variable domain: AAGVIQSPRHLIKEKRETATLKCYPIPRHDTVYWYQQGPGQDPQFLISFYEKMQSDKGSIPDRFSAQQFSDYHSELNMSSLELGDSALYFCASSLGALHVQYFGPGTRLTVT.

The rearrangement links TRBV14 to TRBJ2-7, with 7 positions matching TRBD2. The CDR3 length is 15 residues. The V segment lost 1 base and the J segment 5 bases; nucleotides outside the gene matches: 8. Germline V gene sequence: CDR1 SGHDN, CDR2 FVKESK. This CDR3 reads CASSQVGLVVDEQYF. The CDR3 bases are TGTGCCAGCAGCCAAGTAGGACTAGTAGTCGACGAGCAGTACTTC.

V and J are TRBV7-6 and TRBJ2-1, with 8 bases fitting TRBD2. Looked up from germline, CDR1 is SGHVS and CDR2 is FNYEAQ. The V gene end was trimmed by 5 bases and the J gene end by 5 bases; junction bases not matched to a gene: 8. The CDR3 sequence is 15 residues long. CDR3 region: CASSVIAGRNNEQFF. In DNA form, the CDR3 reads TGTGCCAGCAGCGTTATAGCGGGGCGTAACAATGAGCAGTTCTTC.

CDR3 protein: CASSLGQGSQETQYF. CDR3 DNA: TGTGCCAGCAGCTTAGGACAGGGTTCACAAGAGACCCAGTACTTC. V is TRBV7-9 and J is TRBJ2-5; the match to TRBD1 covers 7 bases. With 1 base clipped from V and 2 bases from J, the junction kept 4 bases outside the gene matches. Germline assignment: CDR1 SEHNR and CDR2 FQNEAQ (reference sequence). This CDR3 has 15 residues.

This chain connects TRBV9 to TRBJ2-1; 7 positions match TRBD2. The CDR3 sequence is 15 residues long. Germline V gives CDR1 SGDLS, CDR2 YYNGEE. V lost 3 bases to trimming and J lost 7 bases; unmatched junction nucleotides: 10. CDR3 loop: CASSESGAKVNEQFF. DNA of the CDR3: TGTGCCAGCAGCGAAAGCGGGGCAAAGGTGAATGAGCAGTTCTTC. The whole variable domain, remainder taken from reference TRBV9 and TRBJ2-1, is DSGVTQTPKHLITATGQRVTLRCSPRSGDLSVYWYQQSLDQGLQFLIQYYNGEERAKGNILERFSAQQFPDLHSELNLSSLELGDSALYFCASSESGAKVNEQFFGPGTRLTVL.

This chain uses TRBV27 with TRBJ2-7, with 10 bases that match TRBD2. There are 17 residues in the CDR3. V lost 1 base and J lost 0; bases outside the gene matches: 6. The V gene's germline CDR1 is MNHEY and CDR2 SMNVEV (reference sequence). The CDR3 protein is CASSLYRGTSASYEQYF. In nucleotides, the CDR3 is TGTGCCAGCAGTTTATATCGTGGGACTAGCGCCTCCTACGAGCAGTACTTC.

The V and J genes are TRBV9 and TRBJ2-7; 8 nucleotides agree with TRBD2. The CDR3 sequence is 13 residues long. Losses at the gene ends were 2 bases for V and 6 bases for J; bases not matched to a gene: 4. The V gene's germline CDR1 is SGDLS and CDR2 YYNGEE. The CDR3 spells CASSVGGDSEQYF. The CDR3, as DNA: TGTGCCAGCAGCGTCGGGGGGGATTCCGAGCAGTACTTC.